The present T cell receptor (beta chain) was sequenced within a study of T cell responses to AZD1222 COVID-19 vaccine. Overall study: Second-dose schedules of about 4 or about 12 weeks were combined.

Notes on the study in general: Reports indicate that nearly half of spike-specific TCRs are directed at unmutated variant regions. Most donors were white British, females outnumbered males, and clonal diversity was possibly underestimated. Seropositivity was recorded at baseline in only 6 or 7 AZD1222 recipients.

Concerning this clone itself: Its antigen is unknown.

V was cut by 2 bases and J by 3 bases, with 7 bases left in between. The CDR3 contains 13 residues. Sequencing was performed with immunoSEQ multiplex PCR; in TCRdb, only in-frame clones are kept and a portion is missing. The sample has some 120,000 clones; approximately 84% are singletons. Sequencing was performed on peripheral blood, taken on day 0 of AZD1222 vaccination. The sequence was obtained from an adult in good health. The chain uses TRBV12-3 or TRBV12-4 and TRBJ1-2, with D possibly TRBD1 on 5 matching bases. CDR3 amino acids: CASSLIGDYGYTF. The CDR3 DNA follows: TGTGCCAGCAGTTTAATAGGGGACTATGGCTACACCTTC.